This TCR beta chain was profiled in a study of blood T cell repertoires in COVID-19. Participants came from around 25 US areas, aged about 18 to 89 years. Sequencing was performed with immunoSEQ multiplex PCR; in TCRdb, only in-frame clones are kept and a portion is missing. The sample contains about 310,000 clones, 75% to 90% of which appear only once. This CDR3 comprises 13 residues. Germline CDR1 MDHEN, CDR2 SYDVKM. The V end lost 7 bases, the J end lost 1 base, and 10 bases lay between the germline ends. The material sequenced was PBMCs or T cells enriched from blood (not recorded which). The clonotype originates from a man aged 60 to 75 who had recovered from COVID-19. The chain links TRBV28 to TRBJ1-1; D ambiguous. This chain's CDR3 is CASTKTRNTEAFF. The CDR3 DNA reads TGTGCCAGCACAAAGACACGGAACACTGAAGCTTTCTTT.